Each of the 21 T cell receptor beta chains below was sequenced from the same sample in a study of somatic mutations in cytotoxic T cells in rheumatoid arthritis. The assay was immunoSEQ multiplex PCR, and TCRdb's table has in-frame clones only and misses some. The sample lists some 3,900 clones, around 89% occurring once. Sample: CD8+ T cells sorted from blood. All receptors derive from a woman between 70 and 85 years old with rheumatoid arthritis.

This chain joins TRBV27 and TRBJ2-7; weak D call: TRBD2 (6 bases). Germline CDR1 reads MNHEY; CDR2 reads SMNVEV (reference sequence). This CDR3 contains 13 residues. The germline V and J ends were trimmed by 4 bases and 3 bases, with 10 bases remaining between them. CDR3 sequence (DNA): TGTGCCAGCAGTTCATACGGGAGCTACGAGCAGTACTTC. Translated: CASSSYGSYEQYF.

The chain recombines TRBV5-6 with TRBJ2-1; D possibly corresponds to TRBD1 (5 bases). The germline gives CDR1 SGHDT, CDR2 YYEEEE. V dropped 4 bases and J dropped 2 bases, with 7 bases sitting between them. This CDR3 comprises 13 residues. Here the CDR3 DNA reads TGTGCCAGCAGCCTGACAGCCTACAATGAGCAGTTCTTC. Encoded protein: CASSLTAYNEQFF.

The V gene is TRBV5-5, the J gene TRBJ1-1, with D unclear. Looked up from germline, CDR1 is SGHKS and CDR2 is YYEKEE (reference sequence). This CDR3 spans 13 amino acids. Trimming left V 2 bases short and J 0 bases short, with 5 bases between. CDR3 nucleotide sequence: TGTGCCAGCAGCTTCAATGTGAACACTGAAGCTTTCTTT. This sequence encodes CASSFNVNTEAFF.

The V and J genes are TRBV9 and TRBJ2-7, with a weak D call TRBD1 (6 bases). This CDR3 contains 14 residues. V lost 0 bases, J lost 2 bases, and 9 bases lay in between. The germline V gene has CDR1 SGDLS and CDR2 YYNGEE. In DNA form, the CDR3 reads TGTGCCAGCAGCGTAGGGGACAACACCTACGAGCAGTACTTC. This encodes CASSVGDNTYEQYF.

The DNA for the CDR3 is TGCGCCAGCAGCCACAGTAATGAAAAACTGTTTTTT. Its protein product is CASSHSNEKLFF. V gene TRBV4-1 combines with J gene TRBJ1-4; D is ambiguous. This CDR3 spans 12 amino acids. CDR1 and CDR2 from the germline V gene are MGHRA and YSYEKL. The V end lost 3 bases, the J end lost 4 bases, and 3 bases lay between the germline ends.

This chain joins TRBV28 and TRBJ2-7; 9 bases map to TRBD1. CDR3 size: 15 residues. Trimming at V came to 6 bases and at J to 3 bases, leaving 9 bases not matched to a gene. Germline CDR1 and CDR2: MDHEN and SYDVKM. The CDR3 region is CASRRSQGAFYEQYF. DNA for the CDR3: TGTGCCAGCAGACGATCACAGGGGGCATTCTACGAGCAGTACTTC.

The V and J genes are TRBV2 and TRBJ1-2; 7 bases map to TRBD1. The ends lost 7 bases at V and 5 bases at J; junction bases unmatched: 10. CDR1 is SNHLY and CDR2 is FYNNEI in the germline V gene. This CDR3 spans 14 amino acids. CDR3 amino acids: CASTGTATWYGYTF. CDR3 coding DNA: TGTGCCAGCACCGGGACAGCGACTTGGTATGGCTACACCTTC.

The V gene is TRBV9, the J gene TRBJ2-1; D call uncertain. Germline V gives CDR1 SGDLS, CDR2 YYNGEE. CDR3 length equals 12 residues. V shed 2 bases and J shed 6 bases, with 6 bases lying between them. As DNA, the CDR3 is TGTGCCAGCAGCGTCGGTATCAATGAGCAGTTCTTC. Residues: CASSVGINEQFF.

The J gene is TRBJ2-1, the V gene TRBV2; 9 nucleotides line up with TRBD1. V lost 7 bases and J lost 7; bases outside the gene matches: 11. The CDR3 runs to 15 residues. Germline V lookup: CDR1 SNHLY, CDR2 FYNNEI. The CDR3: CASIRPGTGTNEQFF. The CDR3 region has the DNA TGTGCCAGCATTCGACCCGGGACAGGGACGAATGAGCAGTTCTTC.

Here the CDR3 reads CASSYRDYYEQYF. The CDR3 bases are TGTGCCAGCAGCTACAGGGACTACTACGAGCAGTACTTC. The chain recombines TRBV11-3 with TRBJ2-7; TRBD2 is a possible D gene (7 bases). The V end lost 4 bases, the J end lost 3 bases, and 10 bases lay between the germline ends. Germline lookup yields CDR1 SGHNT and CDR2 YENEEA. The CDR3 has 13 residues. Supplemented by reference TRBV11-3 and TRBJ2-7, the full variable domain reads EAGVVQSPRYKIIEKKQPVAFWCNPISGHNTLYWYLQNLGQGPELLIRYENEEAVDDSQLPKDRFSAERLKGVDSTLKIQPAELGDSAVYLCASSYRDYYEQYFGPGTRLTVT.

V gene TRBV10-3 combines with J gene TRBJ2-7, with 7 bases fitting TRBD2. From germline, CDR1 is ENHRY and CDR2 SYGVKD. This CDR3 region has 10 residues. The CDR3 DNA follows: TGTGTGGCGGGAGTTTACGAGCAGTACTTC. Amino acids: CVAGVYEQYF.

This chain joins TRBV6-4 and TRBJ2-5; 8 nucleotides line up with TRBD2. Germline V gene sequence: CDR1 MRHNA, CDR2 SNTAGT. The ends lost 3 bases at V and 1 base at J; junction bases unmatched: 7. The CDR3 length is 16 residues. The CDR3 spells CASSEGRGGLQETQYF. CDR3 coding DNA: TGTGCCAGCAGTGAAGGTCGCGGGGGGCTCCAAGAGACCCAGTACTTC.

CDR3 loop: CASSFTDRGMNTEAFF. In nucleotides, the CDR3 is TGTGCCAGCAGCTTCACGGACAGGGGCATGAACACTGAAGCTTTCTTT. V gene TRBV11-2 combines with J gene TRBJ1-1, with 9 bases lining up with TRBD1. With 3 bases clipped from V and 0 bases from J, the junction kept 5 bases outside the gene matches. The V gene's germline CDR1 is SGHAT and CDR2 FQNNGV. This CDR3 region has 16 residues.

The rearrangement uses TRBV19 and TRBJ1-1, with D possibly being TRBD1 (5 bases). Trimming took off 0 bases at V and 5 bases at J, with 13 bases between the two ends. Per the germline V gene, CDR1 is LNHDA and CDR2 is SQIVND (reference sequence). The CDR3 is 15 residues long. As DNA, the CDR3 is TGTGCCAGTAGTATAGATGCAGGGATAGGGACTGAAGCTTTCTTT. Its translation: CASSIDAGIGTEAFF. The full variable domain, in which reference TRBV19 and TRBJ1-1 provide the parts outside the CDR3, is DGGITQSPKYLFRKEGQNVTLSCEQNLNHDAMYWYRQDPGQGLRLIYYSQIVNDFQKGDIAEGYSVSREKKESFPLTVTSAQKNPTAFYLCASSIDAGIGTEAFFGQGTRLTVV.

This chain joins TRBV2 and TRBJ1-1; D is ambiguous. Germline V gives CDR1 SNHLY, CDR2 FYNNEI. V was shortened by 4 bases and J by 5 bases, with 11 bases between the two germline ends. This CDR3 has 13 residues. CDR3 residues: CASSVWTGTEAFF. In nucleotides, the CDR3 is TGTGCCAGCAGTGTTTGGACTGGGACTGAAGCTTTCTTT.

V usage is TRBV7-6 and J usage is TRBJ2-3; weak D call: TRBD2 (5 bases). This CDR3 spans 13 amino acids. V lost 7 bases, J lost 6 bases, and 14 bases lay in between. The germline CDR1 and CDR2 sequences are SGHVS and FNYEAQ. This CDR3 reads CASTGPSSDTQYF. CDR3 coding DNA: TGTGCCAGCACCGGACCTAGCTCCGATACGCAGTATTTT.

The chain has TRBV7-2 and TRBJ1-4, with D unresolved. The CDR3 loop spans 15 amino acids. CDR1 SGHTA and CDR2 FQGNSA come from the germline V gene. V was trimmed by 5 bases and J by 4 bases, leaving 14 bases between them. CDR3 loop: CASSLFGRSNEKLFF. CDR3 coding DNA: TGTGCCAGCAGCCTCTTTGGGAGGAGTAATGAAAAACTGTTTTTT. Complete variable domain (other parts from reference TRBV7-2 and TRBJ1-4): GAGVSQSPSNKVTEKGKDVELRCDPISGHTALYWYRQSLGQGLEFLIYFQGNSAPDKSGLPSDRFSAERTGGSVSTLTIQRTQQEDSAVYLCASSLFGRSNEKLFFGSGTQLSVL.

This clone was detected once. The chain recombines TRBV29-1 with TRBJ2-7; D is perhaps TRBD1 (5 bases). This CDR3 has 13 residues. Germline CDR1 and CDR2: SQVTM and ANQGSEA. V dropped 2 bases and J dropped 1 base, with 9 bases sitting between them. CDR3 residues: CSVEQGFSYEQYF. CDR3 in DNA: TGCAGCGTTGAACAGGGCTTTTCCTACGAGCAGTACTTC.

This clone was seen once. The CDR3 loop reads CASSLNRGFEKLFF. CDR3 DNA sequence: TGTGCCAGCAGTTTAAACAGGGGATTTGAAAAACTGTTTTTT. The chain links TRBV27 to TRBJ1-4, with 7 bases fitting TRBD1. Losses at the gene ends were 2 bases for V and 7 bases for J; bases not matched to a gene: 4. The CDR3 consists of 14 residues. The germline V gene encodes CDR1 MNHEY and CDR2 SMNVEV (reference sequence).

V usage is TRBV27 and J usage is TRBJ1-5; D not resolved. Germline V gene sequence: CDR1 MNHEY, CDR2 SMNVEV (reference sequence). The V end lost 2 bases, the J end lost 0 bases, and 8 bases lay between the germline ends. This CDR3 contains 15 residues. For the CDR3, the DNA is TGTGCCAGCAGTTTAGTGGGCTATAGCAATCAGCCCCAGCATTTT. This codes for CASSLVGYSNQPQHF.

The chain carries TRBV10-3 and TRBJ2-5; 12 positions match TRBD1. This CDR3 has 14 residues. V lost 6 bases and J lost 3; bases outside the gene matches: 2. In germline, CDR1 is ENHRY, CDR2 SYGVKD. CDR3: CAIRGTGGKETQYF. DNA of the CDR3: TGTGCCATCAGGGGGACAGGGGGCAAAGAGACCCAGTACTTC.